One sample yielded the 22 T cell receptor beta chains listed below, sequenced in a study of CD8 T cells in Susac syndrome. Random hexamers were used to reverse transcribe the RNA input (0.5 to 1 ug). TCRdb reprocessed the immunoSEQ multiplex PCR reads via MiXCR and lists one record per CDR3 protein. The sample holds tens of thousands of distinct CDR3 sequences, around 94% seen once. The material sequenced was CD8+ T cells from PBMCs. The receptor source for this set is a human donor in good health.

The chain links TRBV7-9 to TRBJ2-2; 8 bases are a match to TRBD2. Germline CDR1 is SEHNR and CDR2 is FQNEAQ (reference sequence). CDR3 length: 18 residues. Unmatched junction bases numbered 12, after V lost 5 bases and J lost 1 base. The DNA for the CDR3 is TGTGCCAGCAGCGCAACTAGCGGCCCAGCACTGAACACCGGGGAGCTGTTTTTT. Protein sequence: CASSATSGPALNTGELFF.

This sequence joins TRBV14 and TRBJ2-5; unclear D gene. The CDR3 spans 15 residues. V was clipped by 0 bases and J by 4 bases, with 12 bases between them. Looked up from germline, CDR1 is SGHDN and CDR2 is FVKESK. CDR3 residues: CASSQDLVLGETQYF. The CDR3 DNA sequence: TGTGCCAGCAGCCAAGATTTGGTTTTGGGAGAGACCCAGTACTTC.

The CDR3 nucleotides are TGTGCCAGCAGTTCACGGACGACCGCCGGGGAAAAACTGTTTTTT. The encoded protein is CASSSRTTAGEKLFF. The rearrangement uses TRBV27 and TRBJ1-4; no definite D call. CDR1 is MNHEY and CDR2 is SMNVEV in the germline V gene (reference sequence). Trimming left V 4 bases short and J 8 bases short, with 17 bases between. This CDR3 spans 15 amino acids.

CDR3 DNA sequence: TGTGCCAGCAGTTCCGCGAGACAGGGTAGGAATGAGCAGTTCTTC. As protein: CASSSARQGRNEQFF. The V and J genes are TRBV28 and TRBJ2-1, with 7 bases that match TRBD1. V lost 4 bases and J lost 7; bases outside the gene matches: 10. The CDR3 is made up of 15 amino acids. The germline V gene encodes CDR1 MDHEN and CDR2 SYDVKM.

The rearrangement uses TRBV14 and TRBJ2-1; D is undetermined. This CDR3 spans 14 amino acids. V was trimmed by 3 bases and J by 8 bases, leaving 14 bases between them. CDR1 is SGHDN and CDR2 is FVKESK in the germline V gene. The CDR3 bases are TGTGCCAGCAGCCACAGTCCCGGCGTGTATGAGCAGTTCTTC. Its protein is CASSHSPGVYEQFF.

This chain connects TRBV28 to TRBJ1-5; D is perhaps TRBD1 (6 bases). Per the germline V gene, CDR1 is MDHEN and CDR2 is SYDVKM. Trimming left V 5 bases short and J 4 bases short, with 15 bases between. This CDR3 contains 15 residues. CDR3 loop: CASSVNGQSNQPQHF. CDR3 in DNA: TGTGCCAGCAGTGTGAATGGACAGAGTAATCAGCCCCAGCATTTT.

The chain joins TRBV5-1 to TRBJ2-7, with 7 bases matching TRBD2. The J segment lost 2 bases and the V segment lost 4 bases, leaving 9 bases of the junction unmatched. The length of the CDR3 is 15 residues. Germline lookup yields CDR1 SGHRS and CDR2 YFSETQ. CDR3 region: CASSPGEGYPYEQYF. CDR3 DNA sequence: TGCGCCAGCAGCCCCGGGGAGGGGTACCCCTACGAGCAGTACTTC.

The chain recombines TRBV3-1 with TRBJ2-1; 8 bases map to TRBD2. Germline V gene data show CDR1 as LGHDT and CDR2 as YNNKEL (reference sequence). The CDR3 runs 17 residues. With V trimmed by 3 bases and J by 4 bases, 11 bases remained unmatched. The CDR3 here is CASSHSWREAQYNEQFF. The DNA for the CDR3 is TGTGCCAGCAGCCACTCTTGGCGGGAGGCTCAATACAATGAGCAGTTCTTC.

The chain joins TRBV29-1 to TRBJ2-2, with 7 bases matching TRBD1. The germline V gene has CDR1 SQVTM and CDR2 ANQGSEA. The CDR3 is made up of 13 amino acids. With 7 bases clipped from V and 3 bases from J, the junction kept 5 bases outside the gene matches. In DNA form, the CDR3 reads TGCAGCGGTGACAGGGATGACACCGGGGAGCTGTTTTTT. This translates into CSGDRDDTGELFF.

The rearrangement joins TRBV27 to TRBJ2-3; TRBD1 is a possible D gene (5 bases). CDR3 size: 14 residues. Germline V gives CDR1 MNHEY, CDR2 SMNVEV (reference sequence). Trimming stripped 4 bases from V and 7 bases from J, with 15 bases between. CDR3 amino acids: CASSWGLQGNTQYF. Written as DNA, the CDR3 is TGTGCCAGCAGTTGGGGCCTCCAAGGGAATACGCAGTATTTT.

The chain links TRBV27 to TRBJ2-7, with 9 nucleotides matching TRBD1. The ends lost 0 bases at V and 5 bases at J; junction bases unmatched: 8. This CDR3 spans 16 amino acids. Germline-derived CDR1 and CDR2 are MNHEY and SMNVEV (reference sequence). CDR3: CASSLSFGDRVHEQYF. CDR3 sequence (DNA): TGTGCCAGCAGTTTATCATTCGGGGACAGGGTCCACGAGCAGTACTTC.

The CDR3 bases are TGTGCCAGCAGCGTACTAGCGGGGGGCCACCTTAGCACAGATACGCAGTATTTT. It is translated as CASSVLAGGHLSTDTQYF. The V call is TRBV9, the J call TRBJ2-3; the match to TRBD2 covers 11 bases. V trimming: 1 base; J trimming: 0 bases; junction bases outside the gene matches: 7. CDR1 is SGDLS, CDR2 YYNGEE, per germline. This CDR3 is built from 18 residues.

The rearrangement uses TRBV6-1 and TRBJ2-7; the D gene is possibly TRBD2 (6 bases). Between the trimmed V and J ends, which lost 6 bases and 5 bases, there was a span of 17 bases. This CDR3 is 14 amino acids long. Germline values: CDR1 MNHNS, CDR2 SASEGT. The CDR3 coding sequence is TGTGCCAGCAGGGGACTTCAGGGAGGCGACGAGCAGTACGTC. Translated: CASRGLQGGDEQYV.

V is TRBV28 and J is TRBJ1-1; D is possibly TRBD1 (6 bases). The CDR3 is 14 residues long. The V gene's germline CDR1 is MDHEN and CDR2 SYDVKM. The V end was cut by 5 bases, the J end by 5 bases, with 15 bases between. The CDR3 nucleotides are TGTGCCAGCAGTATTTCGAGGGGGTGGACTGAAGCTTTCTTT. Amino acids: CASSISRGWTEAFF.

V gene TRBV4-2 combines with J gene TRBJ1-1; D gene uncertain. In germline, CDR1 is LGHNA, CDR2 YNFKEQ. Trimming stripped 0 bases from V and 1 base from J, with 6 bases between. CDR3 length equals 14 residues. CDR3 nucleotides: TGTGCCAGCAGCCAAGATGTAGCGAACACTGAAGCTTTCTTT. It codes for CASSQDVANTEAFF.

The J gene is TRBJ1-4, the V gene TRBV5-8; TRBD1 is a possible D gene (6 bases). CDR3 length: 13 amino acids. Per germline, CDR1 SGHTS and CDR2 YDEGEE. V was cut by 3 bases and J by 10 bases, with 13 bases left in between. The CDR3 here is CASSSPGEGKLFF. The CDR3 DNA reads TGTGCCAGCAGCTCCCCAGGGGAAGGAAAACTGTTTTTT.

In this sample, this clonotype turned up once. The chain is built from TRBV7-9 and TRBJ1-3; D unresolved. V lost 5 bases, J lost 1 base, and 9 bases lay in between. CDR3 length equals 14 residues. The germline V gene encodes CDR1 SEHNR and CDR2 FQNEAQ (reference sequence). CDR3 nucleotide sequence: TGTGCCAGCAGCGCCGGCGAGTCTGGAAACACCATATATTTT. This sequence encodes CASSAGESGNTIYF.

The chain joins TRBV9 to TRBJ2-5; tentatively, D is TRBD1 (6 bases). Germline CDR1 is SGDLS and CDR2 is YYNGEE. V was trimmed by 4 bases and J by 2 bases, leaving 18 bases between them. This CDR3 region has 16 residues. This chain's CDR3 is CASSKRGGSAQETQYF. In DNA form, the CDR3 reads TGTGCCAGCAGCAAGAGAGGGGGTAGCGCTCAAGAGACCCAGTACTTC. The whole variable domain, remainder taken from reference TRBV9 and TRBJ2-5, is DSGVTQTPKHLITATGQRVTLRCSPRSGDLSVYWYQQSLDQGLQFLIQYYNGEERAKGNILERFSAQQFPDLHSELNLSSLELGDSALYFCASSKRGGSAQETQYFGPGTRLLVL.

The chain joins TRBV27 to TRBJ1-3, with TRBD1 as a possible D gene (6 bases). The CDR3 runs 15 residues. V lost 4 bases to trimming and J lost 2 bases, with 12 bases between them. Germline V gene sequence: CDR1 MNHEY, CDR2 SMNVEV (reference sequence). DNA of the CDR3: TGTGCCAGCAGTTCCTCAGGGGTAACTGGAAACACCATATATTTT. Amino acids: CASSSSGVTGNTIYF.

The chain employs TRBV13 and TRBJ2-2; unclear D gene. The V gene's germline CDR1 is PRHDT and CDR2 FYEKMQ (reference sequence). The CDR3 consists of 14 residues. V was trimmed by 0 bases and J by 4 bases, leaving 6 bases between them. This CDR3 is CASSLGRGTGELFF. CDR3 DNA: TGTGCCAGCAGCTTAGGTCGTGGCACCGGGGAGCTGTTTTTT.

This chain joins TRBV7-8 and TRBJ2-1; 10 bases agree with TRBD2. CDR1 SGHVS and CDR2 FQNEAQ come from the germline V gene. With V trimmed by 5 bases and J by 4 bases, 5 bases remained unmatched. CDR3 length: 15 residues. The CDR3 here is CASSRTSGVYNEQFF. The CDR3 nucleotides read TGTGCCAGCAGCCGCACTAGCGGGGTTTACAATGAGCAGTTCTTC.

The chain recombines TRBV11-2 with TRBJ2-1; TRBD1 matches at 9 bases. The V gene end was trimmed by 4 bases and the J gene end by 2 bases; junction bases not matched to a gene: 3. Germline V gene sequence: CDR1 SGHAT, CDR2 FQNNGV. The CDR3 extends over 15 amino acids. The chain's CDR3 is CASSSRQGAYNEQFF. The CDR3, as DNA: TGTGCCAGCAGCTCCCGACAGGGGGCCTACAATGAGCAGTTCTTC. The full variable domain, in which reference TRBV11-2 and TRBJ2-1 provide the parts outside the CDR3, is EAGVAQSPRYKIIEKRQSVAFWCNPISGHATLYWYQQILGQGPKLLIQFQNNGVVDDSQLPKDRFSAERLKGVDSTLKIQPAKLEDSAVYLCASSSRQGAYNEQFFGPGTRLTVL.